This is a list of T cell receptor beta chains from one sample in a study of shared clonotypes between healthy human individuals. TCRdb's copy holds only in-frame clones and misses some; the assay was immunoSEQ multiplex PCR. Here the sample spans roughly 2.6 million clones, more than 80% being singletons. The sequenced material came from naive CD4+ T cells sorted from blood. The source is a young man in good health. The CDR3 runs from the conserved cysteine through the conserved F or W. The D gene is left open where the match is weak. Clone size is stated in some rows and not others, as once, few, many or a class when expanded.

-,TRBV9,-,TRBJ2-1,CASSVVAAYNEQFF,TGTGCCAGCAGCGTAGTAGCAGCCTACAATGAGCAGTTCTTC
few,TRBV7-2,-,TRBJ1-1,CASSSLTGTEAFF,TGTGCCAGCAGCTCACTAACAGGGACTGAAGCTTTCTTT
-,TRBV6-6,-,TRBJ2-1,CASGIGQHNEQFF,TGTGCCAGCGGTATTGGACAGCACAATGAGCAGTTCTTC
-,TRBV5-4,-,TRBJ1-2,CASSLEAGPPVDGYTF,TGTGCCAGCAGCTTGGAGGCGGGACCTCCTGTGGATGGCTACACCTTC
-,TRBV30,-,TRBJ2-7,CAWRGAPQEQYF,TGTGCCTGGAGGGGGGCCCCCCAAGAGCAGTACTTC
-,TRBV5-1,TRBD1,TRBJ2-1,CASSLNPGQGNEQFF,TGCGCCAGCAGCCTCAACCCGGGACAGGGAAATGAGCAGTTCTTC
-,TRBV2,-,TRBJ1-3,CASRTDESFSGNTIYF,TGTGCCAGCAGAACCGACGAAAGTTTTTCTGGAAACACCATATATTTT
-,TRBV11-2,TRBD2,TRBJ2-1,CASSLRTSGRANEQFF,TGTGCCAGCAGCTTAAGGACTAGCGGGAGGGCCAATGAGCAGTTCTTC
-,TRBV27,-,TRBJ1-1,CASSLGQMNTEAFF,TGTGCCAGCAGTTTAGGACAGATGAACACTGAAGCTTTCTTT
-,TRBV2,-,TRBJ2-7,CASKSRPNSYEQYF,TGTGCCAGCAAGAGCAGGCCAAACAGCTACGAGCAGTACTTC
once,TRBV18,-,TRBJ2-7,CASSLDRTLEQYF,TGTGCCAGCTCACTAGACAGGACCCTCGAGCAGTACTTC
once,TRBV2,TRBD1,TRBJ2-7,CASSIGTGGTYEQYF,TGTGCCAGCAGTATCGGGACAGGTGGGACCTACGAGCAGTACTTC
-,TRBV6-1,-,TRBJ2-7,CASSEGAPPYEQYF,TGTGCCAGCAGTGAAGGAGCGCCTCCCTACGAGCAGTACTTC
-,TRBV6-4,TRBD1,TRBJ1-5,CASNPQTGRNQPQHF,TGTGCCAGCAACCCACAGACAGGGCGTAATCAGCCCCAGCATTTT
few,TRBV2,-,TRBJ1-5,CASSEDFYYQPQHF,TGTGCCAGCAGTGAAGACTTTTACTATCAGCCCCAGCATTTT
-,TRBV5-4,TRBD1,TRBJ2-4,CASSLGDSLGKNIQYF,TGTGCCAGCAGCTTAGGGGACAGCTTAGGCAAAAACATTCAGTACTTC
-,TRBV2,TRBD1,TRBJ1-2,CASSKGQGNYGYTF,TGTGCCAGCAGTAAGGGACAGGGGAACTATGGCTACACCTTC
-,TRBV25-1,-,TRBJ2-5,CASRRGAQETQYF,TGTGCCAGCAGGAGAGGAGCACAAGAGACCCAGTACTTC
-,TRBV12-5,TRBD2,TRBJ2-7,CASGLGRGEHWDEQYF,TGTGCTAGTGGTTTGGGACGGGGGGAACACTGGGACGAGCAGTACTTC
-,TRBV7-9,-,TRBJ2-5,CASSLGRDWRGETQYF,TGTGCCAGCAGCTTAGGCCGGGACTGGCGGGGAGAGACCCAGTACTTC